Listed below are T cell receptor beta chains from one sample, sequenced in a study of blood T cells in healthy people across ages. TCRdb reanalysed the 5' RACE reads using MiXCR and keeps one entry per CDR3 protein. The table has 650,000 to 1,000,000 distinct CDR3 sequences, 35% to 60% seen once. Sequenced: blood. Receptors originate from an elderly man in good health. The CDR3 runs from the conserved cysteine through the conserved F or W. The D gene is left open where the match is weak. Not all rows give a size; the values are once, few, many and, for expanded clones, a class.

17 | TRBJ2-1 | TRBV2 | - | - | TGTGCCAGCAGTGGGTCGGGGGCTCACCAGGTGTATAATGAGCAGTTCTTC | CASSGSGAHQVYNEQFF
15 | TRBJ2-5 | TRBV29-1 | TRBD2 | - | TGCAGCGTTGAAGAGACTAGCGGGAGGTTGGAGACCCAGTACTTC | CSVEETSGRLETQYF
16 | TRBJ2-3 | TRBV20-1 | TRBD2 | - | TGCAGTGCTAGGGGGACTAGCGGGAGTTTAACTGATACGCAGTATTTT | CSARGTSGSLTDTQYF
15 | TRBJ2-3 | TRBV20-1 | TRBD2 | few | TGCAGTGCTAGAAACTTGCGGGAGCCCTCAGATACGCAGTATTTT | CSARNLREPSDTQYF
13 | TRBJ2-5 | TRBV7-6 | TRBD2 | few | TGTGCCAGCCGGGCTAGCGGGGGTGAGACCCAGTACTTC | CASRASGGETQYF
14 | TRBJ1-4 | TRBV5-4 | TRBD1 | - | TGTGCCAGCAGCTTGAAGGGGGCGGGGGAAAAACTGTTTTTT | CASSLKGAGEKLFF
16 | TRBJ2-3 | TRBV5-1 | - | - | TGCGCCAGCAGCTTGGAAGGAGGTACTAGCACAGATACGCAGTATTTT | CASSLEGGTSTDTQYF
17 | TRBJ2-5 | TRBV9 | TRBD1 | - | TGTGCTAGCAGCGTAGGAGGGAACAGGGGGCGTCTCAATGAGCAGTACTTC | CASSVGGNRGRLNEQYF
14 | TRBJ1-2 | TRBV27 | TRBD1 | - | TGTGCCAGCAGTTTGGGACAGGATGACTATGGCTACACCTTC | CASSLGQDDYGYTF
15 | TRBJ2-5 | TRBV12-3/TRBV12-4 | - | - | TGTGCCAGCGGCCCCCGGACGGACGTAAGCAATGAGCAGTACTTC | CASGPRTDVSNEQYF
14 | TRBJ2-5 | TRBV24-1 | - | once | TGTGCCACCAGTGATCCGACAGGTGGAGAGACCCAGTACTTC | CATSDPTGGETQYF
13 | TRBJ1-2 | TRBV27 | - | - | TGTGCCGGCCGAGACCTACAGGACTATGGCTACACCTTC | CAGRDLQDYGYTF
13 | TRBJ2-1 | TRBV20-1 | - | - | TGCAGTGCTAGGTCGGCGGGGCTCGGTGAGCAGTTCTTC | CSARSAGLGEQFF
14 | TRBJ2-1 | TRBV14 | - | - | TGTGCCAGCAGCCGTTTGGGGGAATACAATGAGCAGTTCTTC | CASSRLGEYNEQFF
17 | TRBJ2-1 | TRBV7-9 | TRBD1 | many | TGTGCCAGCAGCTTAGGGTGGCTGGTACAGGGGTTCGATGAGCAGTTCTTC | CASSLGWLVQGFDEQFF
15 | TRBJ2-5 | TRBV4-2 | - | - | TGTGCCAGCAGCCAAGGGTCCGGAAACCAAGAGACCCAGTACTTC | CASSQGSGNQETQYF
15 | TRBJ2-5 | TRBV21-1 | - | - | TGTGCCAGCAGCAAATCCGGAGCGGCCCAAGAGACCCAGTACTTC | CASSKSGAAQETQYF
18 | TRBJ2-7 | TRBV4-3 | TRBD2 | - | TGCGCCAGCAGCCAAGATAGTCCCCTAGCGGGAGTGGAATCCGAGCAGTACTTC | CASSQDSPLAGVESEQYF